Below, one T cell receptor (beta chain) is given with its context. These data come from a study of OX40 agonist ivuxolimab in advanced cancers. The table came from immunoSEQ multiplex PCR; TCRdb's copy has only in-frame clones and leaves some out. The sample shows tens of thousands of clones, around four fifths of them seen only once. The source material was CD4+ or CD8+ T cells sorted from blood, sampled in a trial of the OX40 agonist ivuxolimab. This TCR derives from an adult with an advanced solid tumor such as melanoma, head and neck, liver or kidney cancer.

CDR3 coding DNA: TGTGCCAGCAGCTTCGGGGGAGATGAAAAACTGTTTTTT. Protein: CASSFGGDEKLFF. This chain connects TRBV4-2 to TRBJ1-4; a possible D gene is TRBD1 (5 bases). From germline, CDR1 is LGHNA and CDR2 YNFKEQ. The ends were cut back, 5 bases at V and 6 bases at J, with 10 bases in the middle. This CDR3 is built from 13 residues.